This T cell receptor (beta chain) was recorded in a study of Graves' ophthalmopathy and Graves' hyperthyroidism. About the research overall: Peripheral blood collection took place at initial diagnosis, before any treatment.

Broader study findings: The study's model predicted ophthalmopathy progression at about 68% sensitivity and approximately 72% specificity.

This clonotype came up many times. Antigen unknown. From RNA, the CDR3 regions of TCR beta chains were amplified and sequenced. RT-PCR in the first round used HTBI primers; a second-round multiplex PCR followed. Via MiXCR, TCRdb re-called the multiplex PCR reads, giving one row per CDR3 protein. The data show fewer than 650,000 distinct CDR3 sequences, with approximately 21% seen just once and approximately 7% held by the top ten. This CDR3 comprises 14 residues. Trimming cost V 2 bases and J 5 bases, with 10 bases left between them. The term stable hyperthyroidism indicated an absence of ophthalmopathy within 18 months of follow-up. Clinical symptoms and serum thyroxine were used for diagnosis; TRAb, thyroid ultrasound and orbital computed tomography were also relied on.

The sequence was obtained from a woman between 18 and 29 years old with stable Graves' hyperthyroidism. Some clones in this sample may be carry-over from other donors' samples. The chain is built from TRBV12-3 or TRBV12-4 and TRBJ1-5; D may be TRBD1 (5 bases). Sample: peripheral blood. The CDR3 spells CASSLRPGYQPQHF. The CDR3 coding sequence is TGTGCCAGCAGTTTAAGACCAGGGTATCAGCCCCAGCATTTT.